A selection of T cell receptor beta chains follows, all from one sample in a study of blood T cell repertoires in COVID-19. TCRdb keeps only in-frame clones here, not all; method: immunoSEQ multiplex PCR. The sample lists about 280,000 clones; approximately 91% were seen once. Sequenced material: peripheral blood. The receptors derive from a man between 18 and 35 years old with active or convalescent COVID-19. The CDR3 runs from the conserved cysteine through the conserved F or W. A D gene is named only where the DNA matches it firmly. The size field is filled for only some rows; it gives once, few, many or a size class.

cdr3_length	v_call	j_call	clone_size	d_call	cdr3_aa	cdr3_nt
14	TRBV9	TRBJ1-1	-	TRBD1	CASSAGQGFTEAFF	TGTGCCAGCAGCGCGGGACAGGGATTTACTGAAGCTTTCTTT
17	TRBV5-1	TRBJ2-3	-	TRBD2	CASRAGTSGGITDTQYF	TGCGCCAGCAGGGCCGGGACTAGCGGGGGAATCACAGATACGCAGTATTTT
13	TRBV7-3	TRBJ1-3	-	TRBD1	CAVWKGTANTIYF	TGTGCCGTGTGGAAGGGGACAGCAAACACCATATATTTT
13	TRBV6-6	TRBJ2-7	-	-	CASKPLENYEQYF	TGTGCCAGCAAGCCCCTGGAGAATTACGAGCAGTACTTC
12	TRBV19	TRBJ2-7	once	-	CASIGDYGSPYF	TGTGCCAGTATAGGGGATTATGGCTCGCCGTACTTC
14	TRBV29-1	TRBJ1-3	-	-	CSVQGGGSGNTIYF	TGCAGCGTCCAAGGAGGAGGGTCTGGAAACACCATATATTTT
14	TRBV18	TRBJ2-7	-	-	CASSPPQSTYEQYF	TGTGCCAGCTCACCACCCCAGTCGACCTACGAGCAGTACTTC
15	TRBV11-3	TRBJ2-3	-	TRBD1	CASSLAGTGSSTQYF	TGTGCCAGCAGCTTAGCTGGGACAGGGTCAAGTACGCAGTATTTT
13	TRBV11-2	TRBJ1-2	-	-	CASSPDTSYGYTF	TGTGCCAGCAGTCCGGACACAAGCTATGGCTACACCTTC
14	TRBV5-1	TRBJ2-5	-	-	CASSLRRGQETQYF	TGCGCCAGCAGTTTGAGGCGCGGACAAGAGACCCAGTACTTC